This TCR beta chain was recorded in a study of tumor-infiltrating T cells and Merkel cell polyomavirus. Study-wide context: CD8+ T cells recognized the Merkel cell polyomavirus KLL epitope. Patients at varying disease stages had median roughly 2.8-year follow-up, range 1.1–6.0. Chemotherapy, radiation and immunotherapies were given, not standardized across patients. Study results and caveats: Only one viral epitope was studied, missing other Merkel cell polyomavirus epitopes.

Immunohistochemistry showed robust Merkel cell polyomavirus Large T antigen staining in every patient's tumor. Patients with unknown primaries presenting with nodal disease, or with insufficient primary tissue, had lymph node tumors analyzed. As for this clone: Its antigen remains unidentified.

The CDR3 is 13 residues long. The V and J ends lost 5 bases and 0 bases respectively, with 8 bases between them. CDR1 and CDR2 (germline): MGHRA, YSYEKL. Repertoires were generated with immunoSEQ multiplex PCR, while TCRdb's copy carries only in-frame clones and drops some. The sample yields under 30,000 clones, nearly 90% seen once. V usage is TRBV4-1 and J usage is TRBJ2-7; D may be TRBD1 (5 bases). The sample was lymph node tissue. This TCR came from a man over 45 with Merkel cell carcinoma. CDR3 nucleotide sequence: TGCGCCAGCAGCTCGACAGTCTCCTACGAGCAGTACTTC. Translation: CASSSTVSYEQYF.